The sequence of this T cell receptor (beta chain) was determined in a study of Tregs in tolerant kidney transplant recipients. This CDR3 is built from 17 residues. Trimming cost V 1 base and J 11 bases, with 24 bases left between them. Per the germline V gene, CDR1 is MGHRA and CDR2 is YSYEKL. Profiling relied on immunoSEQ multiplex PCR, and the TCRdb table lists in-frame clones only, not all of them. Among about 120,000 clones listed, 85% to 95% were seen once. Sequencing was carried out using CD4+ T cells from blood. The chain has TRBV4-1 and TRBJ1-5, with TRBD1 as a possible D gene (6 bases). The source of this sequence is a human donor in good health. The chain's CDR3 is CASSQAQGQGRDGTQHF. CDR3 bases: TGCGCCAGCAGCCAAGCTCAAGGGCAGGGGCGGGATGGGACCCAGCATTTT.